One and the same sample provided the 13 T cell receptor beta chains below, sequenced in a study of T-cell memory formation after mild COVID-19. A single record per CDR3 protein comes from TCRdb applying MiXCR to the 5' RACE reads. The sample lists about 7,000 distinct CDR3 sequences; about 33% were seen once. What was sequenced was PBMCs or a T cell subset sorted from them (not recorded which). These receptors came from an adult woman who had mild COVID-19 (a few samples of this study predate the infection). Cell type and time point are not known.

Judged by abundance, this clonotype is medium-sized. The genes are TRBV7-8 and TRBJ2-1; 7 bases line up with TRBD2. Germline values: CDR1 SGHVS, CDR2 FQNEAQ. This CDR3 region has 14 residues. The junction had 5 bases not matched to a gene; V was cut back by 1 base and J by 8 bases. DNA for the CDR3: TGTGCCAGCAGCTTAGGCGGGAGAGTCGATGAGCAGTTCTTC. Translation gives CASSLGGRVDEQFF. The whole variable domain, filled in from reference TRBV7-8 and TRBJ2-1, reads GAGVSQSPRYKVAKRGQDVALRCDPISGHVSLFWYQQALGQGPEFLTYFQNEAQLDKSGLPSDRFFAERPEGSVSTLKIQRTQQEDSAVYLCASSLGGRVDEQFFGPGTRLTVL.

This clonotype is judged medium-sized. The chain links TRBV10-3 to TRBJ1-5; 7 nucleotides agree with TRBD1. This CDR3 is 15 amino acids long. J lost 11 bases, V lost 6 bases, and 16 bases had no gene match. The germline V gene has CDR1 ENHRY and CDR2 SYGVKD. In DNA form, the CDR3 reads TGTGCCATCAGCCGGGACAGCCTCCTATCAGGGGCCCAGCATTTT. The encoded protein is CAISRDSLLSGAQHF.

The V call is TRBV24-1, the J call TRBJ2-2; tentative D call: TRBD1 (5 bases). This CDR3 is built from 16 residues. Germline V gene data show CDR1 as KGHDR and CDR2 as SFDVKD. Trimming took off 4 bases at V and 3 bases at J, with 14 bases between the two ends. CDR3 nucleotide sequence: TGTGCCACCAGTGACCAATCGGCCAGGGACACCGGGGAGCTGTTTTTT. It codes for CATSDQSARDTGELFF.

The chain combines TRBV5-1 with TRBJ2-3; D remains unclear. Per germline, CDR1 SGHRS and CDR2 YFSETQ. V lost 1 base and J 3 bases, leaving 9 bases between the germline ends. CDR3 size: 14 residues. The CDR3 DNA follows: TGCGCCAGCAGCTTGAGACACCTTACAGATACGCAGTATTTT. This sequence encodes CASSLRHLTDTQYF. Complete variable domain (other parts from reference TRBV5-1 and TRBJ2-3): KAGVTQTPRYLIKTRGQQVTLSCSPISGHRSVSWYQQTPGQGLQFLFEYFSETQRNKGNFPGRFSGRQFSNSRSEMNVSTLELGDSALYLCASSLRHLTDTQYFGPGTRLTVL.

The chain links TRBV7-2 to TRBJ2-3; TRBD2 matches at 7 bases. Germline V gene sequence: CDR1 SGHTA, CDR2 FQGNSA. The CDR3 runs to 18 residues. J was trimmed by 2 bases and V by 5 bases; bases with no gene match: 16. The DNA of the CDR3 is TGTGCCAGCAGCCGCGGGAGTACGGGGAACGTTTTCACAGATACGCAGTATTTT. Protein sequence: CASSRGSTGNVFTDTQYF.

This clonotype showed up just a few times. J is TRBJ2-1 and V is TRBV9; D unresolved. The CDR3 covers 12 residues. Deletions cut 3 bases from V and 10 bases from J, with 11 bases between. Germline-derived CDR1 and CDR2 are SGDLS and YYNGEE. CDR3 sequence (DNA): TGTGCCAGCAGCGGGATGACTTCCGAGCAGTTCTTC. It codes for CASSGMTSEQFF.

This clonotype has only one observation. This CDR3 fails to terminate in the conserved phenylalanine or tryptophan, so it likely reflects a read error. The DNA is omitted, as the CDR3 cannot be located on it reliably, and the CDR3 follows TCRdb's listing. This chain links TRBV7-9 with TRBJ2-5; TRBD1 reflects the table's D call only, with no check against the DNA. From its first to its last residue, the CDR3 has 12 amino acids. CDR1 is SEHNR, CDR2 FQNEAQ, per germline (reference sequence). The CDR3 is CASSPIGTGPYV.

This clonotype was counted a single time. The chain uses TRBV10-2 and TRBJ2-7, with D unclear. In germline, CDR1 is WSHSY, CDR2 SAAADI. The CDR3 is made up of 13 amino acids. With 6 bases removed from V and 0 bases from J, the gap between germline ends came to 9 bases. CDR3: CASRPGDSYEQYF. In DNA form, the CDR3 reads TGCGCCAGCAGGCCTGGGGACTCCTACGAGCAGTACTTC.

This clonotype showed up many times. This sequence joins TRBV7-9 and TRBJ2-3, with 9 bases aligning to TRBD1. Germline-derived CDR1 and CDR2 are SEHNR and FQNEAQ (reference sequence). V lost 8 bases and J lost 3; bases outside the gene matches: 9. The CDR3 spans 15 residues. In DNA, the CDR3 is TGTGCCAGCGGTCCGGGGACAGGGTTTACAGATACGCAGTATTTT. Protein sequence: CASGPGTGFTDTQYF.

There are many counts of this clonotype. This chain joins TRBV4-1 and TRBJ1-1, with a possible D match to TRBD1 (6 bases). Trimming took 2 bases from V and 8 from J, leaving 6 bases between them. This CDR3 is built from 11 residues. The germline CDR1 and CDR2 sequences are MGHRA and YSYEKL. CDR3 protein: CASSQRGEAFF. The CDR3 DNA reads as TGCGCCAGCAGCCAAAGGGGGGAAGCTTTCTTT.

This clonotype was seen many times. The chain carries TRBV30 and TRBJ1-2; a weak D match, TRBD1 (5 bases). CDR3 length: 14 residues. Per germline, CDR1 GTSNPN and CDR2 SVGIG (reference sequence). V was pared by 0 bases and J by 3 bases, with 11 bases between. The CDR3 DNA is TGTGCCTGGAGTGTAGGTGCAGGGCACTATGGCTACACCTTC. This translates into CAWSVGAGHYGYTF.

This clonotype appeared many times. CDR3 protein: CAISESGGTGELFF. In nucleotides, the CDR3 is TGTGCCATCAGTGAGTCAGGGGGGACCGGGGAGCTGTTTTTT. This chain connects TRBV10-3 to TRBJ2-2; D possibly uses TRBD1 or TRBD2 (6 bases each). The CDR3 spans 14 residues. Trimming removed 0 bases at V and 5 bases at J, with 7 bases between. Germline V gene data show CDR1 as ENHRY and CDR2 as SYGVKD.

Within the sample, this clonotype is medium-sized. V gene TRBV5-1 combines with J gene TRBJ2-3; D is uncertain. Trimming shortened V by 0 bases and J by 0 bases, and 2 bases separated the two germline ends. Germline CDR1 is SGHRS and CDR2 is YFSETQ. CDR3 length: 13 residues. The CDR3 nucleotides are TGCGCCAGCAGCTTGGAAAGCACAGATACGCAGTATTTT. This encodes CASSLESTDTQYF.